Following are 18 T cell receptor beta chains from one sample sequenced in a study of CD8+ T cells in alopecia areata. Treatment here: oral pan-JAK inhibitor, 5-10 mg twice daily. Following RNA extraction, reverse transcription yielded cDNA that acted as the sequencing template. Only in-frame clones appear in the TCRdb table, and some are missing; sequencing was by immunoSEQ multiplex PCR. Among over 100,000 clones listed, 50% to 55% were seen once. This sample comprised CD4+ T cells sorted from blood, obtained at week 4, from a patient treated with tofacitinib. The source of these receptors is a human donor with alopecia areata.

This clone came up a few times. This chain uses TRBV11-2 with TRBJ1-3; 9 nucleotides align to TRBD1. Per the germline V gene, CDR1 is SGHAT and CDR2 is FQNNGV. The length of the CDR3 is 16 residues. The ends lost 5 bases at V and 2 bases at J; junction bases unmatched: 7. The CDR3 reads CASSLTQGATGNTIYF. DNA for the CDR3: TGTGCCAGCAGCCTCACACAGGGGGCTACTGGAAACACCATATATTTT.

This clone was counted between two and nine times. The V gene is TRBV25-1, the J gene TRBJ2-2; 11 bases are shared with TRBD1. The trim removed 2 bases at V and 6 bases at J, leaving 2 bases unmatched. CDR1 is MGHDK, CDR2 SYGVNS, per germline. The length of the CDR3 is 15 residues. CDR3 amino acids: CASSEGGQGAGELFF. In DNA, the CDR3 is TGTGCCAGCAGTGAAGGGGGACAGGGGGCCGGGGAGCTGTTTTTT.

This clone turned up a few times. The chain links TRBV10-2 to TRBJ1-1; D is unresolved. Germline CDR1 reads WSHSY; CDR2 reads SAAADI. V lost 4 bases to trimming and J lost 1 base, with 7 bases between them. The CDR3 spans 13 residues. The chain's CDR3 is CASSAQPNTEAFF. CDR3 sequence (DNA): TGCGCCAGCAGTGCTCAACCGAACACTGAAGCTTTCTTT.

This clone was found once. The chain carries TRBV30 and TRBJ1-2; maybe TRBD1 (5 bases). Between the trimmed V and J ends, which lost 2 bases and 7 bases, there was a span of 20 bases. There are 15 residues in the CDR3. Germline loops: CDR1 GTSNPN, CDR2 SVGIG (reference sequence). The CDR3 sequence: CAWSRLPGGDGGYTF. The CDR3 nucleotides read TGTGCCTGGAGTCGCCTACCTGGGGGGGACGGTGGCTACACCTTC. Full variable domain (missing parts from reference TRBV30 and TRBJ1-2): SQTIHQWPATLVQPVGSPLSLECTVEGTSNPNLYWYRQAAGRGLQLLFYSVGIGQISSEVPQNLSASRPQDRQFILSSKKLLLSDSGFYLCAWSRLPGGDGGYTFGSGTRLTVV.

The V gene is TRBV30, the J gene TRBJ1-5; D might be TRBD1 (6 bases). CDR1 is GTSNPN and CDR2 is SVGIG in the germline V gene (reference sequence). The CDR3 sequence is 15 residues long. V gave up 5 bases and J gave up 3 bases, with 17 bases separating them. CDR3: CAWGQSGQFNQPQHF. The CDR3 DNA follows: TGTGCCTGGGGACAAAGTGGACAGTTCAATCAGCCCCAGCATTTT.

The V and J genes are TRBV29-1 and TRBJ2-3; D is undetermined. Germline V gene lookup returns CDR1 SQVTM and CDR2 ANQGSEA. V dropped 3 bases and J dropped 4 bases, with 17 bases sitting between them. This CDR3 has 15 residues. The CDR3 bases are TGCAGCGTTGATAAAGATTTGGCTCGGGCAGATACGCAGTATTTT. Translated: CSVDKDLARADTQYF.

This chain links TRBV5-1 with TRBJ1-3, with D unclear. Germline V gene sequence: CDR1 SGHRS, CDR2 YFSETQ. The length of the CDR3 is 17 residues. Trimming took 1 base from V and 1 from J, leaving 15 bases between them. In nucleotides, the CDR3 is TGCGCCAGCAGCTTGAATCCGGGCGCGGGGTCTGGAAACACCATATATTTT. It is translated as CASSLNPGAGSGNTIYF. The full variable domain, with the rest looked up from reference TRBV5-1 and TRBJ1-3, is KAGVTQTPRYLIKTRGQQVTLSCSPISGHRSVSWYQQTPGQGLQFLFEYFSETQRNKGNFPGRFSGRQFSNSRSEMNVSTLELGDSALYLCASSLNPGAGSGNTIYFGEGSWLTVV.

The CDR3 region has the DNA TGTGCCAGCAGCCCCTCGGGGTGGCGACTCTACAATGAGCAGTTCTTC. Translation: CASSPSGWRLYNEQFF. The V call is TRBV7-2, the J call TRBJ2-1; perhaps TRBD2 as D (5 bases). V was clipped by 5 bases and J by 3 bases, with 17 bases between them. From germline, CDR1 is SGHTA and CDR2 FQGNSA. CDR3 length: 16 residues.

In its sample, this clone was seen a few times. The chain has TRBV15 and TRBJ2-1, with 9 bases aligning to TRBD2. The CDR3 sequence is 17 residues long. The ends lost 1 base at V and 0 bases at J; junction bases unmatched: 4. The germline gives CDR1 LNHNV, CDR2 YYDKDF (reference sequence). CDR3 sequence: CATSRGISGSSYNEQFF. In nucleotides, the CDR3 is TGTGCCACCAGCAGAGGCATTAGCGGGAGCTCCTACAATGAGCAGTTCTTC.

The V call is TRBV4-2, the J call TRBJ2-7; D possibly corresponds to TRBD2 (6 bases). The V gene lost 4 bases and the J gene lost 7 bases, with 20 bases spanning the gap. Germline V lookup: CDR1 LGHNA, CDR2 YNFKEQ. This CDR3 has 15 amino acids. CDR3 sequence reads: CASSPTPPDYWEQYF. CDR3 nucleotides: TGTGCCAGCAGCCCCACCCCTCCGGACTACTGGGAGCAGTACTTC.

This sequence joins TRBV29-1 and TRBJ1-2; 8 nucleotides align to TRBD1. The CDR3 sequence is 12 residues long. Trimming cost V 7 bases and J 3 bases; bases outside gene matches: 4. Germline V lookup: CDR1 SQVTM, CDR2 ANQGSEA. The CDR3 DNA sequence: TGCAGCGGTGGACAGGGCGACTATGGCTACACCTTC. It yields the protein CSGGQGDYGYTF.

This clone was counted many times. The chain is built from TRBV27 and TRBJ2-3; D unresolved. CDR3 size: 11 residues. Between the trimmed V and J ends, which lost 4 bases and 2 bases, there was a span of 1 base. The V gene's germline CDR1 is MNHEY and CDR2 SMNVEV (reference sequence). The CDR3 spells CASSSTDTQYF. The DNA for the CDR3 is TGTGCCAGCAGTTCCACAGATACGCAGTATTTT.

The chain uses TRBV27 and TRBJ2-6; perhaps TRBD2 as D (6 bases). The CDR3 length is 18 residues. The V end lost 3 bases, the J end lost 0 bases, and 15 bases lay between the germline ends. The germline V gene has CDR1 MNHEY and CDR2 SMNVEV (reference sequence). CDR3 in amino acids: CASSFGGWGLSGANVLTF. DNA for the CDR3: TGTGCCAGCAGTTTTGGGGGTTGGGGACTCTCTGGGGCCAACGTCCTGACTTTC.

This clone was recorded at least ten times. The rearrangement uses TRBV28 and TRBJ2-1; perhaps TRBD2 as D (6 bases). Germline-derived CDR1 and CDR2 are MDHEN and SYDVKM. The CDR3 is made up of 15 amino acids. Between the trimmed V and J ends, which lost 2 bases and 4 bases, there was a span of 12 bases. CDR3 loop: CASSLRDWKYNEQFF. CDR3 nucleotides: TGTGCCAGCAGTTTACGGGACTGGAAGTACAATGAGCAGTTCTTC.

The chain employs TRBV27 and TRBJ1-6; D gene uncertain. Germline V gene lookup returns CDR1 MNHEY and CDR2 SMNVEV (reference sequence). V lost 1 base and J 9 bases, leaving 7 bases between the germline ends. This CDR3 spans 13 amino acids. Here the CDR3 reads CASSLLAGSPLHF. The CDR3 DNA is TGTGCCAGCAGTTTATTGGCGGGTTCACCCCTCCACTTT.

The genes are TRBV29-1 and TRBJ2-1; the D is unclear. Germline CDR1 SQVTM, CDR2 ANQGSEA. Deletions cut 2 bases from V and 13 bases from J, with 3 bases between. The CDR3 is 8 residues long. The CDR3 here is CSVESQFF. The CDR3, as DNA: TGCAGCGTTGAAAGTCAGTTCTTC.

The CDR3 bases are TGCGCCAGCAGCTTGGTGGCGGGGACTTACAATGAGCAGTTCTTC. This translates into CASSLVAGTYNEQFF. The rearrangement uses TRBV5-1 and TRBJ2-1, with a tentative D call TRBD2 (6 bases). The germline gives CDR1 SGHRS, CDR2 YFSETQ. The CDR3 extends over 15 amino acids. Trimming left V 0 bases short and J 4 bases short, with 11 bases between. The whole variable domain, filled in from reference TRBV5-1 and TRBJ2-1, reads KAGVTQTPRYLIKTRGQQVTLSCSPISGHRSVSWYQQTPGQGLQFLFEYFSETQRNKGNFPGRFSGRQFSNSRSEMNVSTLELGDSALYLCASSLVAGTYNEQFFGPGTRLTVL.

This clone was observed a few times. This rearrangement joins TRBV29-1 to TRBJ2-2; tentatively, D is TRBD1 (6 bases). CDR3 length: 13 amino acids. CDR1 is SQVTM, CDR2 ANQGSEA, per germline. The V end lost 4 bases, the J end lost 3 bases, and 9 bases lay between the germline ends. CDR3 nucleotides: TGCAGCGTTGGGACAGCACACACCGGGGAGCTGTTTTTT. Translated: CSVGTAHTGELFF.